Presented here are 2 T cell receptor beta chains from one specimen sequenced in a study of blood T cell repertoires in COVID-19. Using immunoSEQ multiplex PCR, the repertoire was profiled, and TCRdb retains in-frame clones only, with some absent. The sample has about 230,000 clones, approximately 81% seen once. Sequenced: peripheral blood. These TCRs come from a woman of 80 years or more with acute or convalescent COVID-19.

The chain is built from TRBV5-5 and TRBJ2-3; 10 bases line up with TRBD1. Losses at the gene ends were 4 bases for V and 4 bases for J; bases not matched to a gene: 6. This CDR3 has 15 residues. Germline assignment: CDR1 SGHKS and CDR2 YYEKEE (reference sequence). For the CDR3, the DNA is TGTGCCAGCAGCCCTGACAGGGGGCAGGCAGATACGCAGTATTTT. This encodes CASSPDRGQADTQYF.

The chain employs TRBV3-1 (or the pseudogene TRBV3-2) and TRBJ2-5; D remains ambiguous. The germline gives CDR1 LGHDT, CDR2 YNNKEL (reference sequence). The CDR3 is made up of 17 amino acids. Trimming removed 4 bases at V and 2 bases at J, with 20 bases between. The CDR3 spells CASSRKRFSKDQETQYF. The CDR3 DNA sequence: TGTGCCAGCAGCCGCAAAAGATTTAGCAAGGATCAAGAGACCCAGTACTTC.